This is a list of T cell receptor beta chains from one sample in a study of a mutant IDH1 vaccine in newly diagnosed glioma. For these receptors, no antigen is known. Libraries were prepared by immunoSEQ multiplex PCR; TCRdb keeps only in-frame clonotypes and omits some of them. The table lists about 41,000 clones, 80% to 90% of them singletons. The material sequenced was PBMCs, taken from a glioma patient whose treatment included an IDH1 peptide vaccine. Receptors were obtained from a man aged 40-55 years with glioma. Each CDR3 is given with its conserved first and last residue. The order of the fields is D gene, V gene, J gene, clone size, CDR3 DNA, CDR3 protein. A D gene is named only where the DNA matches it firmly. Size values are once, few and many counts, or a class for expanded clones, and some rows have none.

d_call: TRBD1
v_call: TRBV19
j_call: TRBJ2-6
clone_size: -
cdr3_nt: TGTGCCAGTACAGGGGGCCTCGGAGCTGGGGCCAACGTCCTGACTTTC
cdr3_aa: CASTGGLGAGANVLTF

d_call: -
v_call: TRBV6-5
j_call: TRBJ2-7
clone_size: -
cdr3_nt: TGTGCCAGCAGCCTTGTACGAGGGGCCCACTACGAGCAGTACTTC
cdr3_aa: CASSLVRGAHYEQYF

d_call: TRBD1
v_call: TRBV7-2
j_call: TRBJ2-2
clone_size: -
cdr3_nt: TGTGCCAGCAGCTCCCGGACAGGGAACACCGGGGAGCTGTTTTTT
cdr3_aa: CASSSRTGNTGELFF

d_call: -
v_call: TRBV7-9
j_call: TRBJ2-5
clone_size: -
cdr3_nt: TGTGCCAGCAGCTTGTGGATCCAAGAGACCCAGTACTTC
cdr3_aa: CASSLWIQETQYF

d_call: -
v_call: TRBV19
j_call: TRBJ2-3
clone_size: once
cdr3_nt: TGTGCCAGTAGTAGGGGCTCCCTCACAGATACGCAGTATTTT
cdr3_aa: CASSRGSLTDTQYF

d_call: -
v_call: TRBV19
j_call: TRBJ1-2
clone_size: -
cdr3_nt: TGTGCCAGTAGTATAGATCTGGGCAACTATGGCTACACCTTC
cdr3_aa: CASSIDLGNYGYTF

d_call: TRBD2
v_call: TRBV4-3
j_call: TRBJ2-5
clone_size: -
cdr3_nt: TGCGCCAGCAGCCAAGATCTTGCAGCGGGAAAAGAGACCCAGTACTTC
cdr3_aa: CASSQDLAAGKETQYF

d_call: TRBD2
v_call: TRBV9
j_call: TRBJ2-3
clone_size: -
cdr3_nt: TGTGCCAGCAGCGCGACTAGCGGGTCGGCTCCGCAGTATTTT
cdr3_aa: CASSATSGSAPQYF

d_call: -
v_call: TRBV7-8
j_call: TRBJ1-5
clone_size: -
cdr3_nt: TGTGCCAGCAGCTTAGCCAGGGTCACGGGTCAGCCCCAGCATTTT
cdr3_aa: CASSLARVTGQPQHF

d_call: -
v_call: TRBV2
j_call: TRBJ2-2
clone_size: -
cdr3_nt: TGTGCCAGCAGTGTCTTAGGGGGAAACACCGGGGAGCTGTTTTTT
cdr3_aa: CASSVLGGNTGELFF

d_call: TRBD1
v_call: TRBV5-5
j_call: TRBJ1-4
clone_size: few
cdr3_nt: TGTGCCAGCAGCCCGCCAGCGACAGGGGGGAATGAAAAACTGTTTTTT
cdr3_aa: CASSPPATGGNEKLFF

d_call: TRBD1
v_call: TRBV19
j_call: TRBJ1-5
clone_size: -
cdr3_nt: TGTGCCAGTCTATTAACAGGGGGCGGTGGAAATCAGCCCCAGCATTTT
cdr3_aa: CASLLTGGGGNQPQHF

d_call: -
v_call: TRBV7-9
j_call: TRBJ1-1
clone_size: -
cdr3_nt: TGTGCCAGCAGCTTAGATCAGGGGTCCACTGAAGCTTTCTTT
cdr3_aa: CASSLDQGSTEAFF

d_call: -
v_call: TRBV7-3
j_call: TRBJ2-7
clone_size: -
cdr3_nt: TGTGCCAGCAGCTTAAGTCGGCCCAGTGAGGGGGTCCCCTACGAGCAGTACTTC
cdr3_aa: CASSLSRPSEGVPYEQYF

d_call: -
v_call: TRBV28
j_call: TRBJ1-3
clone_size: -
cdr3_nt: TGTGCCAGCAGTCGACAGAGCTCTGGAAACACCATATATTTT
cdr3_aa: CASSRQSSGNTIYF

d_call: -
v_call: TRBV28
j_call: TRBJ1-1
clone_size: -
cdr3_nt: TGTGCCAGCAGTGTTAACGAGGCTGAAGCTTTCTTT
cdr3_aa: CASSVNEAEAFF

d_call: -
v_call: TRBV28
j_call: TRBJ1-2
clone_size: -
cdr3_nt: TGTGCCAGCAGCCCGGGGGACACCCCTAGCTATGGCTACACCTTC
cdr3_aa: CASSPGDTPSYGYTF

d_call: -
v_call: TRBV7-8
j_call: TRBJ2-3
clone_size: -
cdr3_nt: TGTGCCAGCAGCTCGGACGAGCGAGGGGGGTGGTCAGATACGCAGTATTTT
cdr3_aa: CASSSDERGGWSDTQYF

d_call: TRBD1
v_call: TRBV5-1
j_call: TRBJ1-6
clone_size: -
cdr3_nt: TGCGCCAGCAGGTTAGCCGGGACAGGGAATTCACCCCTCCACTTT
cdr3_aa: CASRLAGTGNSPLHF

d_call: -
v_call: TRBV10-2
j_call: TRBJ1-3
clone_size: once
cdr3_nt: TGCGCCAGCAGGGAAGGGAATGGAAACACCATATATTTT
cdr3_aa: CASREGNGNTIYF

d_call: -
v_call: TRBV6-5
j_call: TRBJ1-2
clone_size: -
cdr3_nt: TGTGCCAGCAGTCCACATACCCATAATAACTATGGCTACACCTTC
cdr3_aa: CASSPHTHNNYGYTF

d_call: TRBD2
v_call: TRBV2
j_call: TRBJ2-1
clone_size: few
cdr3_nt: TGTGCCAGCAGTGAAGAAGCGGGGGTATACAATGAGCAGTTCTTC
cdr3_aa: CASSEEAGVYNEQFF

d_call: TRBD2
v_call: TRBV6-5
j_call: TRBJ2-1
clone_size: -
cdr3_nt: TGTGCCAGCAGTTTAGCGGGCAACTCCTACAATGAGCAGTTCTTC
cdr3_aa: CASSLAGNSYNEQFF

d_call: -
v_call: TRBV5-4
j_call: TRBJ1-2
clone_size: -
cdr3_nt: TGTGCCAGCATAGCCAAGGTGGCATATGGCTACACCTTC
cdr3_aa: CASIAKVAYGYTF

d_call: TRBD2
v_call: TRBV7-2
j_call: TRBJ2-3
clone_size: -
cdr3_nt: TGTGCCAGCAGCTTAGCTTTCCTAGCGGGAGAGACAGATACGCAGTATTTT
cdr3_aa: CASSLAFLAGETDTQYF

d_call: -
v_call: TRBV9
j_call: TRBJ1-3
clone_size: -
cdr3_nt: TGTGCCAGCAGCCTTTTTCAGGGTTCTGGAAACACCATATATTTT
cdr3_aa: CASSLFQGSGNTIYF

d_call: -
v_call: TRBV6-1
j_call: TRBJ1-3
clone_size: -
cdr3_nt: TGTGCCAGCAGTGAAGCTCCGGGACCGAGCTCTGGAAACACCATATATTTT
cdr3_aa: CASSEAPGPSSGNTIYF

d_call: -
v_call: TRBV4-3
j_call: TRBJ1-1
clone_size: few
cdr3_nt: TGCGCCAGCAGCCAAGTTGGCGGGGGCACTGAAGCTTTCTTT
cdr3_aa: CASSQVGGGTEAFF

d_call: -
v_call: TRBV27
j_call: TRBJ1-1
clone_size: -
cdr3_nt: TGTGCCAGCAGTTCCGTCCAAATGAACACTGAAGCTTTCTTT
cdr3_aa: CASSSVQMNTEAFF

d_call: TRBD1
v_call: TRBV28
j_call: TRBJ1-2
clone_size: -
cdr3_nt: TGTGCCAGCAGTCGGACAGGGGGAAGAGGCTACACCTTC
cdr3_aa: CASSRTGGRGYTF

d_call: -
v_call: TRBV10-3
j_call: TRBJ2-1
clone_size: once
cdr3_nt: TGTGCCATCAGTGGGGGACCTTCTGTCTCCTACAATGAGCAGTTCTTC
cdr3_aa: CAISGGPSVSYNEQFF

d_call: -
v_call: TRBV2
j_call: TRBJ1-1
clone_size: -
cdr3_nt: TGTGCCAGCAGTGGGGTATCCCGGGGGACTGAAGCTTTCTTT
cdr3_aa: CASSGVSRGTEAFF

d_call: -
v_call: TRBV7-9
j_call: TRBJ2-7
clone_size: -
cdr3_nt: TGTGCCAGCAGCCTCTCTGCCTTCGAGCAGTACTTC
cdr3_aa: CASSLSAFEQYF

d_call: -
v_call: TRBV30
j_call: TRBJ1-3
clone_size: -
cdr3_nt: TGTGCCTGGAGTCCGGGCTACTCTGGAAACACCATATATTTT
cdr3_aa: CAWSPGYSGNTIYF

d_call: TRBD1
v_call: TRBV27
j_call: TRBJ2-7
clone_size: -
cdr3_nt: TGTGCCAGCAGTTTCCGAGGGGACAGGGGTTTCCACGAGCAGTACTTC
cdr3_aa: CASSFRGDRGFHEQYF

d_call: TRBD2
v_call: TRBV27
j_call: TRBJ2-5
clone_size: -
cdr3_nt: TGTGCCAGCAGCACCGGGACTAGCGGGAGGAGGCAAGAGACCCAGTACTTC
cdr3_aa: CASSTGTSGRRQETQYF

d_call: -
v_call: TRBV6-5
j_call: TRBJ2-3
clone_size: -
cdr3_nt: TGTGCCAGCAACCCCCGCAGGGGAGGCACAGATACGCAGTATTTT
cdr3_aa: CASNPRRGGTDTQYF